The T cell receptor beta chain described here comes from a study of T-cell memory formation after mild COVID-19. The wider study: The two donors had largely donor-specific TCR clusters.

TCRdb re-called the 5' RACE reads through MiXCR, storing one row per CDR3 protein. In the table there are roughly 380,000 distinct CDR3 sequences, 25% to 30% of which are singletons. This CDR3 comprises 13 residues. Trimming at V came to 3 bases and at J to 5 bases, leaving 4 bases not matched to a gene. The germline V gene encodes CDR1 DFQATT and CDR2 SNEGSKA (reference sequence). The material sequenced was PBMCs or a T cell subset sorted from them (not recorded which). V is TRBV20-1 and J is TRBJ1-5, with 7 bases identical to TRBD1. This TCR was sampled from an adult woman who had mild COVID-19 (a few samples of this study predate the infection). Cell type and time point are not known. The CDR3 nucleotides read TGCAGTGCTAGTGTTACAGGGGATCAGCCCCAGCATTTT. It encodes CSASVTGDQPQHF.